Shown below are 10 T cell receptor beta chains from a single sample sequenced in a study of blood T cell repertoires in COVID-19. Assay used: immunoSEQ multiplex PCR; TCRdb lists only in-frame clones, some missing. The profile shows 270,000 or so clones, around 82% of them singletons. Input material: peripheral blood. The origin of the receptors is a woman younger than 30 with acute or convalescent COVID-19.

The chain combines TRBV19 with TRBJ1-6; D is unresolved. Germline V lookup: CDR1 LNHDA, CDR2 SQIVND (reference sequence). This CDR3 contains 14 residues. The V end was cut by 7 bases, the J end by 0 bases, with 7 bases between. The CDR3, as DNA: TGTGCCAGTAAATGGAGCTCCTATAATTCACCCCTCCACTTT. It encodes CASKWSSYNSPLHF.

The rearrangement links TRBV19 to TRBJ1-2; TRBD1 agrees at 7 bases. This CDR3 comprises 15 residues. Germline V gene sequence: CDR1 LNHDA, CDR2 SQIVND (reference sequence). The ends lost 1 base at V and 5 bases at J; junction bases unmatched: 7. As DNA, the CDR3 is TGTGCCAGTAGTATAGGAGCAGGGGGGACTTATGGCTACACCTTC. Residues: CASSIGAGGTYGYTF. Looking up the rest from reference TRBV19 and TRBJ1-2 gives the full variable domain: DGGITQSPKYLFRKEGQNVTLSCEQNLNHDAMYWYRQDPGQGLRLIYYSQIVNDFQKGDIAEGYSVSREKKESFPLTVTSAQKNPTAFYLCASSIGAGGTYGYTFGSGTRLTVV.

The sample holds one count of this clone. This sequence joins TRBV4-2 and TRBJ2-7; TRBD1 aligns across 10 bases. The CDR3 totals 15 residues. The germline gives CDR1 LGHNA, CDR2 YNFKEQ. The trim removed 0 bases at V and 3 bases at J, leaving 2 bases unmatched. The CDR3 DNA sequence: TGTGCCAGCAGCCAAGATTGGGACAGGGGCTACGAGCAGTACTTC. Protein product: CASSQDWDRGYEQYF.

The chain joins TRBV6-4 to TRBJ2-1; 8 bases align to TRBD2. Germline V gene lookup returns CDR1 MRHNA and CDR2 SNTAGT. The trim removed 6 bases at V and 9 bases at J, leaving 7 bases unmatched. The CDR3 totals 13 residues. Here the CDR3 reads CASSSIGGAEQFF. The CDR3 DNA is TGTGCCAGCAGCTCGATCGGGGGGGCTGAGCAGTTCTTC.

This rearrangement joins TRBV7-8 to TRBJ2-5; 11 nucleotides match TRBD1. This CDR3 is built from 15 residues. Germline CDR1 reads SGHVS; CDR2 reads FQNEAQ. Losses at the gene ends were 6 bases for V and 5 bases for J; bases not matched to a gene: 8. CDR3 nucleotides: TGTGCCAGCAGAATGGGGACAGGGGGAGGGGAGACCCAGTACTTC. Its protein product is CASRMGTGGGETQYF.

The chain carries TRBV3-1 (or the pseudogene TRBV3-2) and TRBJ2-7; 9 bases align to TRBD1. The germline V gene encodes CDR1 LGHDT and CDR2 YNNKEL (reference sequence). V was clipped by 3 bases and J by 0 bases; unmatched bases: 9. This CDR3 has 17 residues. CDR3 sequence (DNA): TGTGCCAGCAGCCAGTTGCCGGGACAGGGAAGCTCCTACGAGCAGTACTTC. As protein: CASSQLPGQGSSYEQYF.

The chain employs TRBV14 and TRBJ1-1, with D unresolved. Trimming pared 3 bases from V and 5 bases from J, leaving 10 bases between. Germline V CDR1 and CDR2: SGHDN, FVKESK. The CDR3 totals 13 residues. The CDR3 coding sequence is TGTGCCAGCAGCCAGGGCGAGCTGACTGAAGCTTTCTTT. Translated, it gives CASSQGELTEAFF.

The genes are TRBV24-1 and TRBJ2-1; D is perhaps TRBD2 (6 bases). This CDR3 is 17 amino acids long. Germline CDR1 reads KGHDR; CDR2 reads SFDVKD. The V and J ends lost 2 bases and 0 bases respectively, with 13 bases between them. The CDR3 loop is CATSDSGAIRSYNEQFF. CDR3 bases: TGTGCCACCAGTGATTCGGGAGCGATTCGCTCCTACAATGAGCAGTTCTTC.

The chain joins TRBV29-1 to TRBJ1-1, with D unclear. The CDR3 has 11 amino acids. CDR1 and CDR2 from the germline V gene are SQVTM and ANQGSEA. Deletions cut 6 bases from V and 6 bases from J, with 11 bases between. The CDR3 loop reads CSVEGWSEAFF. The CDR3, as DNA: TGCAGCGTGGAGGGTTGGTCTGAAGCTTTCTTT.

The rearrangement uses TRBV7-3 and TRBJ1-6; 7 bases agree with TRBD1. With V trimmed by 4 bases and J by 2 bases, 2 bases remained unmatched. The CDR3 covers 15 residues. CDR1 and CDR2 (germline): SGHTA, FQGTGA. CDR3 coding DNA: TGTGCCAGCAGCTCCGGGACAGCCTATAATTCACCCCTCCACTTT. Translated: CASSSGTAYNSPLHF.